Listed below are T cell receptor beta chains from one sample, sequenced in a study of T cell responses to AZD1222 COVID-19 vaccine. Using immunoSEQ multiplex PCR, the repertoire was profiled, and TCRdb retains in-frame clones only, with some absent. The table has 90,000 to 150,000 clones, approximately 86% seen once; the top ten hold roughly 2.4%. The sequencing here drew on peripheral blood, taken on day 0 of AZD1222 vaccination. The receptors stem from an adult in good health. CDR3s include the opening cysteine and the closing phenylalanine or tryptophan. The D gene is left open where the match is weak. A clone size is listed for some rows: how often the clone was seen (once, few, many), or a class if it is expanded.

d_gene	v_gene	j_gene	abundance	CDR3nt	CDR3aa
TRBD1	TRBV5-1	TRBJ2-5	NA	TGCGCCAGCAGCTTGGGAGGGGGCAGGGAGACCCAGTACTTC	CASSLGGGRETQYF
NA	TRBV11-3	TRBJ2-1	NA	TGTGCCAGCAGCTTCGGATACAATGAGCAGTTCTTC	CASSFGYNEQFF
NA	TRBV5-1	TRBJ1-2	NA	TGCGCCAGCAGCTTTGGGGATAACTATGGCTACACCTTC	CASSFGDNYGYTF
TRBD1	TRBV7-2	TRBJ1-3	NA	TGTGCCAGCAGCTCGGGACAGTTAAACGCTGGAAACACCATATATTTT	CASSSGQLNAGNTIYF
NA	TRBV30	TRBJ2-5	once	TGTGCCTGGAGGGGCGTCGGCCGGGAGACCCAGTACTTC	CAWRGVGRETQYF
NA	TRBV9	TRBJ2-5	NA	TGTGCCAGCAGCGTACTAGCATCCCAAGAGACCCAGTACTTC	CASSVLASQETQYF
TRBD2	TRBV28	TRBJ2-2	once	TGTGCCAGCAGTTTAGCGCGGACTAGCGGGAGTCCTGGGGAGCTGTTTTTT	CASSLARTSGSPGELFF
NA	TRBV2	TRBJ1-4	NA	TGTGCCAGCAGTGAAGTCAGGGTAGAAGAAAAACTGTTTTTT	CASSEVRVEEKLFF
TRBD1	TRBV6-4	TRBJ2-1	NA	TGTGCCAGCAGTGACCCGGGACAGGGGAGTAATGAGCAGTTCTTC	CASSDPGQGSNEQFF
NA	TRBV6-2/TRBV6-3	TRBJ1-2	NA	TGTGCCAGCAGTTACTCGAAAGGGGCGGGCTATGGCTACACCTTC	CASSYSKGAGYGYTF
NA	TRBV7-9	TRBJ2-1	NA	TGTGCCAGCAGCGAGAGCCTACTTCGCAATGAGCAGTTCTTC	CASSESLLRNEQFF
NA	TRBV13	TRBJ2-7	NA	TGTGCCAGCAGCTTATCTCCGGGACTGCGTTACGAGCAGTACTTC	CASSLSPGLRYEQYF
NA	TRBV5-6	TRBJ2-2	NA	TGTGCCAGCAGCTTGGCCACCAGGTGGACCGGGGAGCTGTTTTTT	CASSLATRWTGELFF
NA	TRBV5-1	TRBJ2-1	NA	TGCGCCAGCAGCCCGAGGGCACAACCTAGTGTGAATGAGCAGTTCTTC	CASSPRAQPSVNEQFF
NA	TRBV5-3	TRBJ1-1	NA	TGTGCCAGAAGCTTGGCGGAGAACAACACTGAAGCTTTCTTT	CARSLAENNTEAFF
NA	TRBV7-9	TRBJ2-5	NA	TGTGCCAGCCATAAGAGGGCGGGACGGATGGGAGAGACCCAGTACTTC	CASHKRAGRMGETQYF
NA	TRBV6-4	TRBJ1-1	NA	TGTGCCAGCAGTGCTGGCGGACCTAACACTGAAGCTTTCTTT	CASSAGGPNTEAFF
NA	TRBV28	TRBJ2-1	NA	TGTGCCAGCAGTTTACGCCCTGCGGCTACTAAGCTTAATGAGCAGTTCTTC	CASSLRPAATKLNEQFF
NA	TRBV5-5	TRBJ1-2	NA	TGTGCCAGCAGCTTGTCGTCAGGGGACTATGGCTACACCTTC	CASSLSSGDYGYTF
NA	TRBV24-1	TRBJ2-1	NA	TGTGCCACCAGTGAGATAGGTGAGCAGTTCTTC	CATSEIGEQFF
TRBD1	TRBV6-5	TRBJ1-1	NA	TGTGCCAGCAGTAAGAACACAGGGGTGACTGAAGCTTTCTTT	CASSKNTGVTEAFF
NA	TRBV3-1/TRBV3-2	TRBJ2-5	NA	TGTGCCAGCAGTCATGGGAAGGGGAGCCGGTTCCAAGAGACCCAGTACTTC	CASSHGKGSRFQETQYF
NA	TRBV28	TRBJ1-5	many	TGTGCCAGCAGCGGGGTTGGGCTGACGAGCAATCAGCCCCAGCATTTT	CASSGVGLTSNQPQHF
NA	TRBV6-5	TRBJ2-7	NA	TGTGCCAGCAGTTCCCCAGGGGGGAGTGGCTACGAGCAGTACTTC	CASSSPGGSGYEQYF
NA	TRBV18	TRBJ2-3	NA	TGTGCCAGCTCACCACCGGATTCTCACACAGATACGCAGTATTTT	CASSPPDSHTDTQYF
TRBD1	TRBV27	TRBJ1-2	NA	TGTGCCAGCAGTTCGGGACAGTCTAACTATGGCTACACCTTC	CASSSGQSNYGYTF
TRBD1	TRBV23-1	TRBJ1-1	NA	TGCGCCAGCAGTCAATCTTGGGGGACAGGGGGCTTGGAAGCTTTCTTT	CASSQSWGTGGLEAFF
TRBD2	TRBV7-3	TRBJ2-5	NA	TGTGCCAGCAGCTTGGGGACTAGCGGGAGGGCCCCCTCCCAAGAGACCCAGTACTTC	CASSLGTSGRAPSQETQYF
NA	TRBV5-1	TRBJ1-2	NA	TGCGCCAGCAGCTTGGAATCAGGGACCTACTATGGCTACACCTTC	CASSLESGTYYGYTF